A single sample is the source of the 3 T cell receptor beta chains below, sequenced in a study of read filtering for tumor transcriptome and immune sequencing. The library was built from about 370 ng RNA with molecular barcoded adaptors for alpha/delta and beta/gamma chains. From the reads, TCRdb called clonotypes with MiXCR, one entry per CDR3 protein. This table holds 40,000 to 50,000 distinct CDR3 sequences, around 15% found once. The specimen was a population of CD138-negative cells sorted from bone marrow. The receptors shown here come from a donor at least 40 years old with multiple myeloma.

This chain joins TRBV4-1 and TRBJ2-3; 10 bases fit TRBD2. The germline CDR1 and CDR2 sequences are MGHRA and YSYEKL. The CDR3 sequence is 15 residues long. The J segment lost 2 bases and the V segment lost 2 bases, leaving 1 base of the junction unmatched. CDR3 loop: CASSQLAGVTDTQYF. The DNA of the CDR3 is TGCGCCAGCAGCCAACTAGCGGGAGTCACAGATACGCAGTATTTT.

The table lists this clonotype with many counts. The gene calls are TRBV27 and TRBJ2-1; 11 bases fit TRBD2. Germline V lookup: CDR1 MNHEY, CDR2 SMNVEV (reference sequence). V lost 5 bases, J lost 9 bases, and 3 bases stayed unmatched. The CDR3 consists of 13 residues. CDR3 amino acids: CASSVLAGGEQFF. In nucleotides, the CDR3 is TGTGCCAGCAGTGTTCTAGCGGGAGGTGAGCAGTTCTTC.

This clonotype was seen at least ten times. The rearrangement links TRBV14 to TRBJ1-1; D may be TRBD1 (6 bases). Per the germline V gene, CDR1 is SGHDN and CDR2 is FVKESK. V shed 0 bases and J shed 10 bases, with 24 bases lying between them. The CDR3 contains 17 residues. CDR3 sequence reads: CASSQESRGSSLKTAFF. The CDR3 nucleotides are TGTGCCAGCAGCCAAGAGAGCAGGGGTTCCTCATTGAAGACAGCTTTCTTT.